The next 27 T cell receptor beta chains were all read from a single sample in a study of T cell repertoires in ileal Crohn's disease. The time point was: inflamed ileum from the surgical specimen. The protocol was immunoSEQ multiplex PCR, while the TCRdb copy is restricted to in-frame clones and leaves out a portion. The sample consists of approximately 16,000 clones, roughly 90% of them appearing once. The sequenced sample was ileal tissue. These receptors originate from an adult with Crohn's disease.

This sequence joins TRBV10-3 and TRBJ2-3, with a possible D match to TRBD2 (5 bases). CDR3 length: 15 amino acids. Trimming removed 4 bases at V and 1 base at J, with 12 bases between. In germline, CDR1 is ENHRY, CDR2 SYGVKD. The CDR3 is CAISVGGIGTDTQYF. In nucleotides, the CDR3 is TGTGCCATCAGTGTTGGAGGAATCGGCACAGATACGCAGTATTTT.

V usage is TRBV6-6 and J usage is TRBJ2-5, with D tentatively TRBD2 (6 bases). The V gene lost 5 bases and the J gene lost 4 bases, with 14 bases spanning the gap. This CDR3 is 14 amino acids long. CDR1 MNHNY and CDR2 SVGAGI come from the germline V gene (reference sequence). This CDR3 reads CASSPRDSRETQYF. The CDR3 coding sequence is TGTGCCAGCAGTCCCCGGGACTCCCGAGAGACCCAGTACTTC.

The J gene is TRBJ2-7, the V gene TRBV5-1, with TRBD1 identical over 9 bases. Looked up from germline, CDR1 is SGHRS and CDR2 is YFSETQ. The CDR3 loop spans 14 amino acids. The J segment lost 5 bases and the V segment lost 7 bases, leaving 10 bases of the junction unmatched. This CDR3 reads CASRTGTGSDEQYF. The CDR3 nucleotides read TGCGCCAGCCGAACCGGGACAGGGTCCGACGAGCAGTACTTC.

The CDR3 DNA follows: TGCGCCAGCAGTCGGGGCGGGGGCTCTGGGGCCAACGTCCTGACTTTC. Translation: CASSRGGGSGANVLTF. The V and J genes are TRBV5-1 and TRBJ2-6; TRBD2 matches at 7 bases. The CDR3 runs 16 residues. V dropped 5 bases and J dropped 0; count of bases not matched to a gene: 5. In germline, CDR1 is SGHRS, CDR2 YFSETQ.

V and J are TRBV7-3 and TRBJ1-1, with a tentative D call TRBD1 (6 bases). Germline CDR1 SGHTA, CDR2 FQGTGA. This CDR3 contains 13 residues. Trimming pared 1 base from V and 7 bases from J, leaving 10 bases between. CDR3: CASSLRPGDEAFF. DNA of the CDR3: TGTGCCAGCAGCTTAAGACCAGGGGATGAAGCTTTCTTT.

CDR3 region: CASSLGQGYNSPLHF. CDR3 bases: TGTGCCAGCAGCTTAGGACAGGGCTATAATTCACCCCTCCACTTT. The gene calls are TRBV7-3 and TRBJ1-6; TRBD1 aligns across 8 bases. V lost 2 bases to trimming and J lost 3 bases; unmatched junction nucleotides: 0. The length of the CDR3 is 15 residues. CDR1 SGHTA and CDR2 FQGTGA come from the germline V gene.

V is TRBV7-9 and J is TRBJ1-1; unclear D gene. Germline V gene data show CDR1 as SEHNR and CDR2 as FQNEAQ (reference sequence). This CDR3 has 11 amino acids. V lost 0 bases to trimming and J lost 6 bases, with 2 bases between them. The CDR3 here is CASSLAAEAFF. The CDR3 DNA follows: TGTGCCAGCAGCTTAGCCGCTGAAGCTTTCTTT.

The chain employs TRBV21-1 and TRBJ1-2; the table's TRBD1 call for D was not verified on the DNA. TRBV21-1 is recorded as a pseudogene. CDR3 length: 15 amino acids. CDR3 region: CASSKDKGGSGGYTF. CDR3 DNA sequence: TGTGCCAGCAGCAAAGATAAAGGGGGCAGCGGTGGCTACACCTTC.

V is TRBV9 and J is TRBJ1-5; 7 bases map to TRBD1. In germline, CDR1 is SGDLS, CDR2 YYNGEE. The V gene end was trimmed by 4 bases and the J gene end by 2 bases; junction bases not matched to a gene: 3. This CDR3 is built from 14 residues. DNA of the CDR3: TGTGCCAGCAGCCCAGGGGGAGGCAATCAGCCCCAGCATTTT. Amino acids: CASSPGGGNQPQHF.

The chain links TRBV11-2 to TRBJ1-5; 9 nucleotides align to TRBD1. The CDR3 is 16 amino acids. In germline, CDR1 is SGHAT, CDR2 FQNNGV. V dropped 4 bases and J dropped 4; count of bases not matched to a gene: 8. Here the CDR3 DNA reads TGTGCCAGCAGCTCCTCCGACAGGGGGTTAAATCAGCCCCAGCATTTT. Its translation: CASSSSDRGLNQPQHF.

The J gene is TRBJ1-5, the V gene TRBV4-1; D might be TRBD1 (6 bases). V gave up 2 bases and J gave up 6 bases, with 11 bases separating them. The CDR3 has 14 residues. CDR1 is MGHRA, CDR2 YSYEKL, per germline. CDR3 DNA sequence: TGCGCCAGCAGCCAACAGGGGAGGGCTCAGCCCCAGCATTTT. This gives the protein CASSQQGRAQPQHF.

The chain combines TRBV2 with TRBJ2-4, with 8 bases lining up with TRBD1. J gave up 1 base and V 7 bases, and 6 bases lay outside the gene matches. This CDR3 has 15 residues. Germline loops: CDR1 SNHLY, CDR2 FYNNEI. In nucleotides, the CDR3 is TGTGCCAGCACTCCAAGACAGGGGGCCAAAAACATTCAGTACTTC. This gives the protein CASTPRQGAKNIQYF.

V is TRBV7-3 and J is TRBJ1-1, with D tentatively TRBD1 (6 bases). V lost 4 bases to trimming and J lost 1 base, with 13 bases between them. The CDR3 sequence is 15 residues long. Germline V lookup: CDR1 SGHTA, CDR2 FQGTGA. CDR3 nucleotide sequence: TGTGCCAGCAGCTCCCAGGGAGGGGGGAACACTGAAGCTTTCTTT. This encodes CASSSQGGGNTEAFF.

The V and J genes are TRBV29-1 and TRBJ2-5; D perhaps matches TRBD1 (6 bases). Germline CDR1 is SQVTM and CDR2 is ANQGSEA. With 7 bases removed from V and 5 bases from J, the gap between germline ends came to 14 bases. This CDR3 spans 12 amino acids. The CDR3 sequence: CSASQGSETQYF. The CDR3 region has the DNA TGCAGCGCCTCACAGGGTTCGGAGACCCAGTACTTC.

The chain combines TRBV5-4 with TRBJ2-7; 15 positions agree with TRBD2. The V gene end was trimmed by 4 bases and the J gene end by 5 bases; junction bases not matched to a gene: 4. Germline CDR1 reads SGHNT; CDR2 reads YYREEE (reference sequence). The CDR3 is 15 residues long. CDR3 amino acids: CASSIGTSGGNEQYF. The CDR3 DNA reads TGTGCCAGCAGCATAGGGACTAGCGGGGGGAACGAGCAGTACTTC.

The chain recombines TRBV12-5 with TRBJ2-2, with 9 positions matching TRBD1. In germline, CDR1 is LGHNT, CDR2 FRNRAP. The ends lost 0 bases at V and 6 bases at J; junction bases unmatched: 8. CDR3 length equals 17 residues. The CDR3 nucleotides are TGTGCTAGTGGTTTGGTCCGGGACAGGGCCTCTGCCGGGGAGCTGTTTTTT. This translates into CASGLVRDRASAGELFF.

This clone was recorded once. This chain uses TRBV9 with TRBJ1-2; 7 nucleotides line up with TRBD1. Germline V gives CDR1 SGDLS, CDR2 YYNGEE. V lost 4 bases to trimming and J lost 7 bases; unmatched junction nucleotides: 4. CDR3 length: 12 amino acids. The CDR3 sequence is CASSLQGTGYTF. The CDR3 bases are TGTGCCAGCAGCTTACAGGGGACTGGCTACACCTTC.

This sequence joins TRBV2 and TRBJ2-5; D might be TRBD1 or TRBD2, each matching 5 bases. The V gene's germline CDR1 is SNHLY and CDR2 FYNNEI. This CDR3 is built from 13 residues. With 2 bases removed from V and 6 bases from J, the gap between germline ends came to 10 bases. The CDR3 DNA reads TGTGCCAGCAGTGAACACCCGGGACAGACCCAGTACTTC. Encoded protein: CASSEHPGQTQYF.

V and J are TRBV4-2 and TRBJ2-3; 15 bases match TRBD2. V dropped 1 base and J dropped 5; count of bases not matched to a gene: 10. The CDR3 has 19 residues. The V gene's germline CDR1 is LGHNA and CDR2 YNFKEQ. CDR3 bases: TGTGCCAGCAGCCAAGTGGGGACTAGCGGGGGGTACGGAATAGATACGCAGTATTTT. Amino acid sequence: CASSQVGTSGGYGIDTQYF.

This clone has a single count. The V and J genes are TRBV7-8 and TRBJ1-2, with 8 bases that match TRBD1. The CDR3 runs to 16 residues. CDR1 and CDR2 from the germline V gene are SGHVS and FQNEAQ. V trimming: 0 bases; J trimming: 0 bases; junction bases outside the gene matches: 3. The CDR3 DNA follows: TGTGCCAGCAGCTTAGCGGGACAGGCCTCTAACTATGGCTACACCTTC. This translates into CASSLAGQASNYGYTF.

The chain joins TRBV6-6 to TRBJ1-6, with 8 positions matching TRBD1. This CDR3 comprises 15 residues. Germline V gene lookup returns CDR1 MNHNY and CDR2 SVGAGI (reference sequence). J gave up 7 bases and V 5 bases, and 7 bases lay outside the gene matches. CDR3 in DNA: TGTGCCAGCAGTACCCCTCAGGGGGCGAATTCACCCCTCCACTTT. The encoded protein is CASSTPQGANSPLHF.

The V call is TRBV21-1, the J call TRBJ1-6; the table's D call, TRBD1, was not checked against the DNA. TRBV21-1 is reported as a pseudogene. The CDR3 loop spans 14 amino acids. CDR3 residues: CASSRLEGVSPLHF. The CDR3 nucleotides are TGTGCCAGCAGCCGTCTCGAAGGGGTTTCACCCCTCCACTTT.

The V gene is TRBV5-1, the J gene TRBJ1-4; 7 bases agree with TRBD1. J lost 6 bases, V lost 7 bases, and 9 bases had no gene match. Germline CDR1 and CDR2: SGHRS and YFSETQ. The CDR3 contains 14 residues. CDR3 residues: CASGPDRADEKLFF. CDR3 nucleotides: TGCGCCAGCGGTCCCGACAGGGCGGATGAAAAACTGTTTTTT.

The chain has TRBV4-2 and TRBJ1-6; 9 bases agree with TRBD1. Germline-derived CDR1 and CDR2 are LGHNA and YNFKEQ. The CDR3 covers 19 residues. Trimming took 4 bases from V and 5 from J; bases not matched to a gene: 15. This CDR3 reads CASSRQPKDTGGNNSPLHF. DNA of the CDR3: TGTGCCAGCAGCCGACAGCCGAAAGATACAGGGGGCAATAATTCACCCCTCCACTTT.

V usage is TRBV6-5 and J usage is TRBJ2-2; D gene uncertain. This CDR3 has 13 amino acids. Germline CDR1 and CDR2: MNHEY and SVGAGI. Trimming took off 1 base at V and 4 bases at J, with 4 bases between the two ends. The CDR3 is CASSYWSTGELFF. CDR3 in DNA: TGTGCCAGCAGTTACTGGAGCACCGGGGAGCTGTTTTTT.

This sequence joins TRBV7-3 and TRBJ1-1; tentatively, D is TRBD1 (5 bases). The CDR3 loop spans 13 amino acids. Per germline, CDR1 SGHTA and CDR2 FQGTGA. The ends were cut back, 2 bases at V and 1 base at J, with 5 bases in the middle. CDR3 loop: CASSLGTNTEAFF. In DNA form, the CDR3 reads TGTGCCAGCAGCTTAGGGACGAACACTGAAGCTTTCTTT. Variable domain in full (rest from reference TRBV7-3 and TRBJ1-1): GAGVSQTPSNKVTEKGKYVELRCDPISGHTALYWYRQSLGQGPEFLIYFQGTGAADDSGLPNDRFFAVRPEGSVSTLKIQRTERGDSAVYLCASSLGTNTEAFFGQGTRLTVV.

Details on this clone: Other DNA variants within this sample encode the same CDR3. The chain links TRBV15 to TRBJ1-6, with 7 nucleotides matching TRBD1. Germline V gives CDR1 LNHNV, CDR2 YYDKDF (reference sequence). V lost 5 bases to trimming and J lost 4 bases; unmatched junction nucleotides: 2. CDR3 length: 14 residues. As DNA, the CDR3 is TGTGCCACCAGCGCAGGGGGATATAATTCACCCCTCCACTTT. Translation gives CATSAGGYNSPLHF.